This TCR beta chain was identified during a study of CD8+ T cells in alopecia areata (dated by TCRdb to the late 2010s). About the investigation overall: The treated patients took part in an open-label pilot trial in which moderate-to-severe alopecia areata was treated with oral tofacitinib at 5 to 10 mg twice daily. Tofacitinib was administered for 6 to 18 months, and 6 months of follow-up off drug were then conducted to assess delayed response and recurrence. In treated patients, disease severity was measured using the SALT score, which gives the percentage of scalp surface area affected. In both human patients and the C3H/HeJ mouse model, the study applied high-throughput TCRbeta sequencing to look at T cell clonal expansion in alopecia areata. In humans, TCRbeta sequencing was performed on scalp tissue and on sorted CD4+ and CD8+ peripheral blood T cells from healthy controls and from patients with patchy or totalis/universalis alopecia areata. Tofacitinib-treated patients had biopsies at baseline and at 4 and 24 weeks of treatment, with a later scalp biopsy in several patients. Clonality in the scalp was compared among normal scalp (n=4), patchy alopecia areata scalp (n=8), and alopecia totalis/universalis scalp (n=8). RNA came from the PAXgene miRNA kit for fixed scalp, the miRNeasy kit for PBMCs, and the RNeasy kit for mouse skin. TCRbeta CDR3 regions were amplified by immunoSEQ multiplex PCR using 35 Vbeta forward and 13 Jbeta reverse primers.

Its CDR3 holds 13 amino acids, cysteine through phenylalanine. Only the CDR3 DNA is retained, 39 bases long and in frame from the first base. The V and J ends are trimmed by 7 bases and 5 bases, leaving 14 bases between them. The germline V gene yields MNHNS for CDR1 and SASEGT for CDR2. Comment on this clone: Its target antigen remains unknown. The record has no base qualities; no much larger clone is one base away.

This specimen's time point label, interpreted: roughly 24 weeks on oral tofacitinib. Explained via the paper, the treatment or condition label denotes: oral pan-JAK inhibitor, 5-10 mg twice daily. Lesional scalp punch biopsies and peripheral blood were obtained from alopecia areata patients. PBMCs were separated by density centrifugation and stained for CD3, CD4 and CD8, after which CD4+ and CD8+ T cells were sorted on a FACSAria. The library relied on the immunoSEQ multiplex PCR assay. RNA was extracted from all samples and reverse transcribed into cDNA, which served as template for TCR sequencing. SuperScript III was used for first-strand cDNA synthesis, primed with a 2:1 mix of oligo-dT and random hexamers. A synthetic immune receptor repertoire was used to assess amplification bias, and residual bias was removed computationally. Regarding the original processing steps: Raw reads were preprocessed for error removal, and CDR3 was defined according to IMGT conventions as running from the conserved cysteine to phenylalanine. Clonality was computed by normalizing Shannon entropy by log2 of the number of productive unique TCRs and subtracting the result from 1. Whether each scalp clone was CD4 or CD8 was inferred by checking scalp TCRbeta sequences against the CD4 and CD8 repertoires from sorted blood. The table was pulled from immuneACCESS by TCRdb, which kept in-frame rearrangements only. Such tables lose some clones; where checked, under half of the loss comes from unresolved V genes, and the rest has no known cause. V and J calls plus clone size are reproduced from that table; the DNA served to infer D and trimming. Across this sample there are about 110,000 clones, with about 83% seen only once. The ten most abundant clones make up less than 30% of the sample.

Points the paper makes about the study in general: Because the treated cohort was small and had just a single nonresponder, larger studies are needed to establish links between baseline CD8+ expansion and response. Unlike mouse skin, where gammadelta T cells dominate, normal human skin contains resident alphabeta T cells that get sequenced too, which complicates analysis of the scalp TCR repertoire. During tofacitinib treatment, many expanded lesional clones remained in scalp and blood, and this persistence may partly explain relapse after treatment is stopped. TCR sequences shared between patients were less clear than in mice, possibly partly because of HLA diversity in the patient population. Tofacitinib significantly decreased scalp clonality and the number of expanded CD8+ clones among the top 100 scalp clones. Compared with normal scalp, lesional scalp had higher clonality and more expanded CD8+ clones, particularly in alopecia totalis/universalis, a pattern that suggests antigenic drive.

The sequence was obtained from a human donor with alopecia areata. The rearranged segments are TRBV6-1 and TRBJ2-5; the D segment cannot be called with confidence. Specimen: CD8+ T cells sorted from blood, collected at week 24, from a patient treated with tofacitinib. The CDR3 corresponds to CASTPRARETQYF. The nucleotide sequence reads as follows: TGTGCCAGCACCCCTCGGGCCCGGGAGACCCAGTACTTC.